The 5 T cell receptor beta chains listed next were all sequenced from one sample in a study of shared clonotypes between healthy human individuals. Assay: immunoSEQ multiplex PCR; the TCRdb copy retains only in-frame clones and omits some. The table shows some 800,000 clones, with roughly 92% occurring only once. CD8 cells regarded as naive lacked CD45RO, were positively chosen for CCR7, and omitted terminally differentiated effector memory CD45RA+ cells. Sequenced: naive CD8+ T cells sorted from blood. Source of these receptors: a young man in good health.

The chain uses TRBV25-1 and TRBJ2-7; 9 bases map to TRBD1. This CDR3 region has 14 residues. Germline V CDR1 and CDR2: MGHDK, SYGVNS. The J segment lost 3 bases and the V segment lost 4 bases, leaving 4 bases of the junction unmatched. CDR3 region: CASSAPGQGYEQYF. CDR3 in DNA: TGTGCCAGCAGTGCCCCGGGACAGGGCTACGAGCAGTACTTC.

The chain combines TRBV7-2 with TRBJ1-1, with TRBD1 as a possible D gene (5 bases). Trimming pared 2 bases from V and 3 bases from J, leaving 7 bases between. This CDR3 is 13 amino acids long. Germline loops: CDR1 SGHTA, CDR2 FQGNSA. The CDR3 loop reads CASSLRGDTEAFF. The CDR3 DNA reads as TGTGCCAGCAGCTTAAGGGGAGACACTGAAGCTTTCTTT.

This chain joins TRBV2 and TRBJ2-5; 9 bases fit TRBD2. From germline, CDR1 is SNHLY and CDR2 FYNNEI. Trimming at V came to 6 bases and at J to 1 base, leaving 3 bases not matched to a gene. This CDR3 region has 14 residues. CDR3 nucleotides: TGTGCCAGCAGCGGACTAGCGCCCCAAGAGACCCAGTACTTC. Protein: CASSGLAPQETQYF.

Only one count was recorded for this clone. This chain uses TRBV27 with TRBJ2-5; 11 nucleotides align to TRBD1. Per germline, CDR1 MNHEY and CDR2 SMNVEV (reference sequence). V was pared by 8 bases and J by 5 bases, with 10 bases of the junction left unmatched. CDR3 length: 15 residues. CDR3 region: CASRERDRGWETQYF. The CDR3 DNA sequence: TGTGCCAGCCGTGAACGGGACAGGGGGTGGGAGACCCAGTACTTC.

The genes are TRBV27 and TRBJ2-7; the D gene could be TRBD1 or TRBD2 (7 bases each). The CDR3 is 14 amino acids. The germline gives CDR1 MNHEY, CDR2 SMNVEV (reference sequence). Trimming left V 8 bases short and J 5 bases short, with 19 bases between. The CDR3 here is CASGLRGGGNEQYF. CDR3 DNA: TGTGCCAGCGGGCTTAGGGGAGGGGGCAACGAGCAGTACTTC.